This T cell receptor beta chain was retrieved from a study of blood T cell repertoires in COVID-19. Study as a whole: Samples taken during acute and convalescent COVID-19 were collected in the United States, Italy and Spain.

Germline V lookup: CDR1 LNHDA, CDR2 SQIVND (reference sequence). V gave up 5 bases and J gave up 0 bases; unmatched junction bases: 7. The CDR3 spans 17 residues. Assay: immunoSEQ multiplex PCR; the TCRdb copy retains only in-frame clones and omits some. This table holds 100,000 or so clones, around four fifths found once. Sequenced material: peripheral blood. The clonotype originates from a woman in her 70s with acute or convalescent COVID-19. The chain joins TRBV19 to TRBJ2-6; TRBD1 matches at 7 bases. The CDR3 loop is CASSAQGPSSGANVLTF. DNA of the CDR3: TGTGCCAGTAGTGCACAGGGGCCTAGCTCTGGGGCCAACGTCCTGACTTTC.